This T cell receptor beta chain was obtained from a study of human T cells and chemical hapten exposure. Study-wide background: Epicutaneous patch tests delivered 0.01% DPC to the upper back, with evaluation at 6 days. Alopecia areata, totalis and universalis patients, mostly female, were included.

From the RACE reads, TCRdb called clonotypes with MiXCR, one entry per CDR3 protein. The data contain around 99,000 distinct CDR3 sequences, 9% to 9.5% of them singletons. The time point is: patch test 2, 6 weeks after DPC sensitization. Treatment: therapeutic diphenylcyclopropenone sensitization with weekly scalp DPC. Whole-study findings and limits: Significantly more large CDR3 similarity clusters were formed by expanded TCRs than by controls. Sensitizing to DPC left TCRs with a frequency above 1 in 1000 unaltered.

At least ten counts were recorded for this clonotype. As yet, its antigen is unknown. The TCR was taken from a woman between 40 and 55 years old with alopecia areata. Some clones in this sample may be carry-over from other donors' samples. Sample: whole blood, taken in connection with sensitization to the hapten diphenylcyclopropenone (DPC).

CDR3 coding DNA: TGTGCCAGCAGCTTAGTTCAGGACTCCTACGAGCAGTACTTC. It encodes CASSLVQDSYEQYF. The chain is built from TRBV7-9 and TRBJ2-7; D is undetermined. The CDR3 runs 14 residues. Germline V gene lookup returns CDR1 SEHNR and CDR2 FQNEAQ (reference sequence). V dropped 1 base and J dropped 0 bases, with 7 bases sitting between them.